This T cell receptor (beta chain) was found in a study of blood T cell repertoires in COVID-19. Cohort assignment relied on participant-reported clinical history. Authors' methods: Amplified reference gene primers provided the basis for estimating nucleated cell counts. Method: immunoSEQ multiplex PCR; TCRdb's copy keeps in-frame clones and lacks some. V and J calls plus clone size are reproduced from that table; the DNA served to infer D and trimming. The table records a few hundred thousand clones, about 88% of them present only once. The V and J ends lost 6 bases and 8 bases respectively, with 22 bases between them. CDR1 and CDR2 from the germline V gene are MNHEY and SVGAGI. CDR3 size: 15 residues.

This chain uses TRBV6-5 with TRBJ1-2, with D maybe TRBD1 (6 bases). Material: PBMCs or T cells enriched from blood (not recorded which). The clonotype was recovered from a man aged 25-45 years with acute COVID-19. The DNA for the CDR3 is TGTGCCAGCAGGTTCTATTTATCAGGGGATGAAGGCTACACCTTC. This translates into CASRFYLSGDEGYTF.